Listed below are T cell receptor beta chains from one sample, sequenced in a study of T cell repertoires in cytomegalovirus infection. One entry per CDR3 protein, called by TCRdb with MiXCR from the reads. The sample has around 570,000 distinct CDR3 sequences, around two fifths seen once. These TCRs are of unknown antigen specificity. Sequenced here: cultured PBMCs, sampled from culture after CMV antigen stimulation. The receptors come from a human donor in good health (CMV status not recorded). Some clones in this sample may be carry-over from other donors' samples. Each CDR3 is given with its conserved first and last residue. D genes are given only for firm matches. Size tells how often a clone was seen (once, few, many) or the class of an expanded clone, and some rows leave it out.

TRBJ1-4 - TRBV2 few CASSEPRNEKLFF TGTGCCAGCAGTGAACCACGTAATGAAAAACTGTTTTTT
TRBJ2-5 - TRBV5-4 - CASSLEGTYGGTQYF TGTGCCAGCAGCTTGGAGGGTACCTACGGGGGGACCCAGTACTTC
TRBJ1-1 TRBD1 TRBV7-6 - CASRSTGGDRNTEAFF TGTGCCAGCAGATCAACAGGGGGCGACCGGAACACTGAAGCTTTCTTT
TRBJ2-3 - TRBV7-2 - CASSLRGLVTDTQYF TGTGCCAGCAGCTTAAGGGGACTTGTCACAGATACGCAGTATTTT
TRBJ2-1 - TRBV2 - CASSSQGRLDNEQFF TGTGCCAGCAGTTCCCAGGGCAGGTTGGACAATGAGCAGTTCTTC
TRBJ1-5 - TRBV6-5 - CASSPQDRNNQPQHF TGTGCCAGCAGTCCCCAGGACAGAAACAATCAGCCCCAGCATTTT
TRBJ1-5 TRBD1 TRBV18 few CASSPQGASNQPQHF TGTGCCAGCAGCCCTCAGGGGGCTAGCAATCAGCCCCAGCATTTT
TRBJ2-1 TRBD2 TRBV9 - CASSVAGSGISNEQFF TGTGCCAGCAGCGTAGCTGGTAGCGGGATTTCGAATGAGCAGTTCTTC
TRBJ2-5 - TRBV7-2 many CASSSTQETQYF TGTGCCAGCAGCTCCACTCAAGAGACCCAGTACTTC
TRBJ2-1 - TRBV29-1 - CSVDSWGSSYNEQFF TGCAGCGTTGACTCCTGGGGGAGCTCCTACAATGAGCAGTTCTTC
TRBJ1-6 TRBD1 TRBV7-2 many CASSLYRGPNSPLHF TGTGCCAGCAGCTTGTACAGGGGGCCGAATTCACCCCTCCACTTT
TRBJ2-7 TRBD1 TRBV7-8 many CASSSGTGLVEQYF TGTGCCAGCAGCTCAGGGACAGGTCTGGTCGAGCAGTACTTC
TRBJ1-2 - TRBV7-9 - CASSLQRDYGYTF TGTGCCAGCAGCCTACAGAGAGATTATGGCTACACCTTC
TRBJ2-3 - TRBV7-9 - CASSFSWTSDTQYF TGTGCCAGCAGCTTCTCTTGGACCTCAGATACGCAGTATTTT
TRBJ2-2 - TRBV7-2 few CASSLGPESGELFF TGTGCCAGCAGCTTGGGTCCTGAGTCCGGGGAGCTGTTTTTT